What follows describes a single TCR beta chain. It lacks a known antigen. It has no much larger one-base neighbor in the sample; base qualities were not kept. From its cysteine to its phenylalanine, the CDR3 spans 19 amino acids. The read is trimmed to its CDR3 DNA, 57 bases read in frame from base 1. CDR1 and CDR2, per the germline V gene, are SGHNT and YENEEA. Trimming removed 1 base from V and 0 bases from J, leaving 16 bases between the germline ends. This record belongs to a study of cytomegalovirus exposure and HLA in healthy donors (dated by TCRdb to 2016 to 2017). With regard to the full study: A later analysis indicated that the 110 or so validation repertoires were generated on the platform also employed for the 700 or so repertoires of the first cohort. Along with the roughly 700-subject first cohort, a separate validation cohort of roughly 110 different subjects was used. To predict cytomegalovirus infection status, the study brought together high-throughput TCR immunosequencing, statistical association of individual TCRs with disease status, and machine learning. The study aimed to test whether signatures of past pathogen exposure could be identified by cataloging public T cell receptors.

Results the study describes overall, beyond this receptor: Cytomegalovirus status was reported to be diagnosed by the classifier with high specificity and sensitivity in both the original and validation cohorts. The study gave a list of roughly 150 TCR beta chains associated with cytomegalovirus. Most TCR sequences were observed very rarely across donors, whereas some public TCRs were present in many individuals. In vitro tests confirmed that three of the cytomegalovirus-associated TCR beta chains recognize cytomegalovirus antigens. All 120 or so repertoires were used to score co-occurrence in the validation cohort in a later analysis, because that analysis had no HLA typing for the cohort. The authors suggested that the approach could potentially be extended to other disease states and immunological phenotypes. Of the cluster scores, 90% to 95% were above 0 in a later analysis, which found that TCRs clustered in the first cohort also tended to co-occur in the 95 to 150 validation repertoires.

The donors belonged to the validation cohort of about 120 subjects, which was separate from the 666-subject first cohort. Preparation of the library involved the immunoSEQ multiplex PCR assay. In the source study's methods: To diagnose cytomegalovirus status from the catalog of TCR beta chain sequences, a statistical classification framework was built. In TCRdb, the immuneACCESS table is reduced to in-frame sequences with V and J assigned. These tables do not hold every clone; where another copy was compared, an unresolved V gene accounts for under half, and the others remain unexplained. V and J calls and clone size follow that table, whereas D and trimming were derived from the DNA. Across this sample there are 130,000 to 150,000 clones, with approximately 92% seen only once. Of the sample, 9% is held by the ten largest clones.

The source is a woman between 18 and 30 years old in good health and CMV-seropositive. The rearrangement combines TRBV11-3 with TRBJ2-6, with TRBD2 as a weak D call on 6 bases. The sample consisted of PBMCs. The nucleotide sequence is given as TGTGCCAGCAGCTTAGGGGGACGCCTCGGGGGCTCTGGGGCCAACGTCCTGACTTTC. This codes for CASSLGGRLGGSGANVLTF.